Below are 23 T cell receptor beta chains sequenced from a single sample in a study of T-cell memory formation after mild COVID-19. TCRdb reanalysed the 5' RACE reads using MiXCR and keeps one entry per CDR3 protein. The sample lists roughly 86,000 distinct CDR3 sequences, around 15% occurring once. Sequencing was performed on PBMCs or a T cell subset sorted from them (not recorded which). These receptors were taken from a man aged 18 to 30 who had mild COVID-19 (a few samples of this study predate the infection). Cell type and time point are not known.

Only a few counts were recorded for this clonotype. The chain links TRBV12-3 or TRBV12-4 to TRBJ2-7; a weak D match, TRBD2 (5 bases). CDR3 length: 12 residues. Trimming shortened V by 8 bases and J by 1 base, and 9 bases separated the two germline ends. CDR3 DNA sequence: TGTGCCAGCGGCCCGGGGTCCTACGAGCAGTACTTC. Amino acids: CASGPGSYEQYF.

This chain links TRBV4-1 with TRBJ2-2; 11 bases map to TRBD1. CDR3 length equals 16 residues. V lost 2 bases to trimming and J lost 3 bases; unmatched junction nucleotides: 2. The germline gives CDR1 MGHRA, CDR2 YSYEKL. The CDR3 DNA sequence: TGCGCCAGCAGCCAATGGACAGGGGGCTACACCGGGGAGCTGTTTTTT. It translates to CASSQWTGGYTGELFF.

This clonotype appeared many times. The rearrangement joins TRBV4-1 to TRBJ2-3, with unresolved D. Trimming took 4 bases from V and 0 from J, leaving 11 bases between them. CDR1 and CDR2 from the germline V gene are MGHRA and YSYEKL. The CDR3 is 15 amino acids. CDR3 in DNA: TGCGCCAGCAGCCCAGGAAGCCCTAGCACAGATACGCAGTATTTT. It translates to CASSPGSPSTDTQYF.

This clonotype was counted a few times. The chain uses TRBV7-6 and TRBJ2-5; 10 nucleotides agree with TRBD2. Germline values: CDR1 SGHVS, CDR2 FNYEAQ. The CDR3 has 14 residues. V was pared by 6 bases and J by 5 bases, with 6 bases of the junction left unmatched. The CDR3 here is CASRLAGEVETQYF. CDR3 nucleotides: TGTGCCAGCAGGCTAGCGGGGGAGGTGGAGACCCAGTACTTC.

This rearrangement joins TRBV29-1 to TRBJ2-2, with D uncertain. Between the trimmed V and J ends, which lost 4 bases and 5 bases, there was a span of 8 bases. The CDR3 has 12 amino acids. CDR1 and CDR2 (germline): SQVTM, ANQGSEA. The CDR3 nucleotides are TGCAGCGTTGTCCCGGTAACCGGGGAGCTGTTTTTT. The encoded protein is CSVVPVTGELFF.

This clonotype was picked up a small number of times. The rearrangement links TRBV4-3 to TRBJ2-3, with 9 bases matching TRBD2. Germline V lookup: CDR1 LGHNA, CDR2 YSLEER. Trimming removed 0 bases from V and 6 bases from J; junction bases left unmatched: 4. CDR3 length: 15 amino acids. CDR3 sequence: CASSQDRAGGDTQYF. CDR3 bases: TGCGCCAGCAGCCAAGACCGGGCGGGGGGGGATACGCAGTATTTT.

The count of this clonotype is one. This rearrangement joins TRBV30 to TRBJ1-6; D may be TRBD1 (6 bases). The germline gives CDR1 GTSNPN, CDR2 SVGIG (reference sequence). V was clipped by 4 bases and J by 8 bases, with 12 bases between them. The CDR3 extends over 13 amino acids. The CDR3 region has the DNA TGTGCCTGGAACCGGGAGGGGGATTCACCCCTCCACTTT. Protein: CAWNREGDSPLHF.

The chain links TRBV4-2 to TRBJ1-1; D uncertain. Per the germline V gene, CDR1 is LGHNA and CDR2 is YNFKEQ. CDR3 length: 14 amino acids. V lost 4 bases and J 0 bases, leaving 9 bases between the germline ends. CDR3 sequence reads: CASSPAPMNTEAFF. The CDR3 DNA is TGTGCCAGCAGCCCGGCCCCGATGAACACTGAAGCTTTCTTT.

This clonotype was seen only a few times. The CDR3 nucleotides are TGTGCCAGCAGCAAGTGGGACAGCCCGGCGCTGGAGCAGTACTTC. It is translated as CASSKWDSPALEQYF. This chain connects TRBV7-2 to TRBJ2-7, with 7 bases matching TRBD1. Germline values: CDR1 SGHTA, CDR2 FQGNSA. J lost 7 bases, V lost 5 bases, and 14 bases had no gene match. The CDR3 totals 15 residues.

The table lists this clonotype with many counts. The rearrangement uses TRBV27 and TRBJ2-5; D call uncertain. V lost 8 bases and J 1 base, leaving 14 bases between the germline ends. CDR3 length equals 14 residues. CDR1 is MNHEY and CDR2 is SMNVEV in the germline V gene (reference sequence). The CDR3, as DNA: TGTGCCAGCTCACCCTACAGTCCCCAAGAGACCCAGTACTTC. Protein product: CASSPYSPQETQYF.

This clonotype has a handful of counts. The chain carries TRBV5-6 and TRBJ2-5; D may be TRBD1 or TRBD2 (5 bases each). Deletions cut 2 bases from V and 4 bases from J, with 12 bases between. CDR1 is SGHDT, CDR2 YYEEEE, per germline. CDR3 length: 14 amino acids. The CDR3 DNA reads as TGTGCCAGCAGCTTTTCTGCAGGGAGAGAGACCCAGTACTTC. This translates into CASSFSAGRETQYF.

This CDR3 reads CASSFGFLRGSPLHF. In DNA, the CDR3 is TGTGCCAGCAGTTTCGGATTCCTACGAGGTTCACCCCTCCACTTT. V usage is TRBV27 and J usage is TRBJ1-6; D unresolved. Per the germline V gene, CDR1 is MNHEY and CDR2 is SMNVEV (reference sequence). Trimming left V 3 bases short and J 9 bases short, with 15 bases between. The CDR3 is 15 residues long.

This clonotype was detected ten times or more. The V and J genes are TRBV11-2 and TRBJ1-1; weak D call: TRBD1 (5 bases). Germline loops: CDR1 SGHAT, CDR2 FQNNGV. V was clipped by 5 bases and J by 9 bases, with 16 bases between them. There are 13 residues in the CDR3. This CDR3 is CASSLPGRVQAFF. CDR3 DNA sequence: TGTGCCAGCAGCCTTCCAGGGAGAGTCCAAGCTTTCTTT.

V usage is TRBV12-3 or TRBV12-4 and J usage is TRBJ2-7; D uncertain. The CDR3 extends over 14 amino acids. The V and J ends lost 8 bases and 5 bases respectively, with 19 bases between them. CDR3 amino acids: CASGLRGVFDEQYF. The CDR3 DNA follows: TGTGCCAGCGGATTACGTGGGGTGTTTGACGAGCAGTACTTC.

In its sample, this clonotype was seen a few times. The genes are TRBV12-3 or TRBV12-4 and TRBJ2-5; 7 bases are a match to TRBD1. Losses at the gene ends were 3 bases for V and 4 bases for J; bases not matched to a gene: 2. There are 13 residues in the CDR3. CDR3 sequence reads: CASSLTGPETQYF. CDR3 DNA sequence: TGTGCCAGCAGTTTGACAGGGCCAGAGACCCAGTACTTC.

The CDR3 nucleotides read TGTGCCAGCAGCCTCGGACTAGCGGGGATGGGACAAGAGACCCAGTACTTC. Amino acids: CASSLGLAGMGQETQYF. The chain links TRBV13 to TRBJ2-5, with 12 bases aligning to TRBD2. Germline V lookup: CDR1 PRHDT, CDR2 FYEKMQ (reference sequence). The CDR3 loop spans 17 amino acids. V trimming: 5 bases; J trimming: 2 bases; junction bases outside the gene matches: 9.

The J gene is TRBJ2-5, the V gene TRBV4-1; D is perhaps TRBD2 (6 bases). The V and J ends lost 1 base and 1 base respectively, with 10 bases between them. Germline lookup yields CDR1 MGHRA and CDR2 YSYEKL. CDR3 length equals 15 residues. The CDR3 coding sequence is TGCGCCAGCAGCCAAGTGACTAGGGGCCAAGAGACCCAGTACTTC. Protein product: CASSQVTRGQETQYF.

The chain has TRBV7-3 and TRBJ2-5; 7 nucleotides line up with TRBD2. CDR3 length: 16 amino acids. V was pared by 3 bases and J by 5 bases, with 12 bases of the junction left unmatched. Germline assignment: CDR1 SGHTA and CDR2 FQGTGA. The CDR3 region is CASSFRRSGKMETQYF. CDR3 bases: TGTGCCAGCAGCTTTCGACGGAGCGGGAAGATGGAGACCCAGTACTTC.

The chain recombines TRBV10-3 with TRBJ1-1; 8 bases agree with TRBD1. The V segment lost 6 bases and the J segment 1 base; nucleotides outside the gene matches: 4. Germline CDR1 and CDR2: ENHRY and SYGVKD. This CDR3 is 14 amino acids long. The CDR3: CAISAGQANTEAFF. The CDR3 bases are TGTGCCATCAGCGCGGGACAGGCGAACACTGAAGCTTTCTTT.

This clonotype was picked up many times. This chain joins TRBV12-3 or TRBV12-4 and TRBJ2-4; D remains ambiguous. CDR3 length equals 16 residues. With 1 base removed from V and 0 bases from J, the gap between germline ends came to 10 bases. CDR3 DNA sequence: TGTGCCAGCAGTTTAGTAGCTTTTCTAGCCAAAAACATTCAGTACTTC. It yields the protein CASSLVAFLAKNIQYF.

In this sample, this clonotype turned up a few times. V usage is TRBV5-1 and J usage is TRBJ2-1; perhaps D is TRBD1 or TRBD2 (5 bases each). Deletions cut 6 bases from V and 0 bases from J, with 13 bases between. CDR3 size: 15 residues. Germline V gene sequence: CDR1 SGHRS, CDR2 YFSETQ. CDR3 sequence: CASNEGPNSYNEQFF. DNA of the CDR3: TGCGCCAGCAACGAGGGGCCCAACTCCTACAATGAGCAGTTCTTC.

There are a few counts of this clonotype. CDR3 sequence reads: CASSSGVHSTDTQYF. The DNA for the CDR3 is TGTGCCAGCAGCTCGGGGGTACACAGCACAGATACGCAGTATTTT. The chain has TRBV7-9 and TRBJ2-3, with a weak D call TRBD2 (6 bases). Trimming shortened V by 4 bases and J by 0 bases, and 11 bases separated the two germline ends. CDR1 is SEHNR, CDR2 FQNEAQ, per germline (reference sequence). The CDR3 has 15 amino acids.

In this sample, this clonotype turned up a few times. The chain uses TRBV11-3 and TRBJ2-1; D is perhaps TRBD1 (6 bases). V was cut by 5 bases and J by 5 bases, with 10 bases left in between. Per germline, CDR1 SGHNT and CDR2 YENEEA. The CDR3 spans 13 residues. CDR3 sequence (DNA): TGTGCCAGCAGCAAACGGACAGACAATGAGCAGTTCTTC. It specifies CASSKRTDNEQFF.